These 27 T cell receptor beta chains share one sample of origin, sequenced in a study of OX40 agonist ivuxolimab in advanced cancers. Data came from immunoSEQ multiplex PCR; TCRdb stores just in-frame clones and leaves some out. Of around 65,000 clones listed, 92% are singletons. The starting material was CD4+ or CD8+ T cells sorted from blood, obtained in a trial of the OX40 agonist ivuxolimab. The receptors derive from an adult with an advanced solid tumor such as melanoma, head and neck, liver or kidney cancer.

The chain uses TRBV4-1 and TRBJ1-5; 7 bases are shared with TRBD1. The V gene end was trimmed by 4 bases and the J gene end by 0 bases; junction bases not matched to a gene: 6. Looked up from germline, CDR1 is MGHRA and CDR2 is YSYEKL. The CDR3 runs to 16 residues. CDR3 nucleotides: TGCGCCAGCAGCCCTTCAGGGGGGGATAGCAATCAGCCCCAGCATTTT. Translated, it gives CASSPSGGDSNQPQHF.

Written as DNA, the CDR3 is TGTGCCAGCAGCCAAGACCCACGGGCCGAGCAGTACTTC. This translates into CASSQDPRAEQYF. J is TRBJ2-7 and V is TRBV14; D not resolved. Germline CDR1 SGHDN, CDR2 FVKESK. Trimming cost V 0 bases and J 6 bases, with 9 bases left between them. The CDR3 totals 13 residues.

The chain is built from TRBV7-6 and TRBJ2-2; D perhaps matches TRBD1 (5 bases). The CDR3 covers 14 residues. The germline CDR1 and CDR2 sequences are SGHVS and FNYEAQ. The germline V and J ends were trimmed by 1 base and 2 bases, with 5 bases remaining between them. CDR3 protein: CASSLGTNTGELFF. The CDR3 DNA reads as TGTGCCAGCAGCTTAGGGACAAACACCGGGGAGCTGTTTTTT.

The V and J genes are TRBV7-6 and TRBJ2-7; the match to TRBD2 covers 8 bases. The junction had 9 bases not matched to a gene; V was cut back by 1 base and J by 4 bases. Germline CDR1 and CDR2: SGHVS and FNYEAQ. The CDR3 totals 16 residues. CDR3 loop: CASSLDYAGGRYEQYF. CDR3 coding DNA: TGTGCCAGCAGCTTAGACTACGCGGGCGGGAGGTACGAGCAGTACTTC.

The chain links TRBV6-5 to TRBJ1-2; possibly TRBD1 for D (6 bases). The CDR3 length is 16 residues. The V gene lost 0 bases and the J gene lost 1 base, with 12 bases spanning the gap. Germline CDR1 reads MNHEY; CDR2 reads SVGAGI. CDR3 sequence: CASSYSTGLVNYGYTF. Here the CDR3 DNA reads TGTGCCAGCAGTTACTCCACAGGGTTAGTTAACTATGGCTACACCTTC.

The chain is built from TRBV19 and TRBJ1-2; no clear D. CDR3 length equals 14 residues. Trimming took off 3 bases at V and 0 bases at J, with 8 bases between the two ends. Germline assignment: CDR1 LNHDA and CDR2 SQIVND (reference sequence). The CDR3 spells CASSIITANYGYTF. CDR3 DNA: TGTGCCAGTAGTATCATAACAGCTAACTATGGCTACACCTTC.

The chain joins TRBV7-6 to TRBJ1-1; TRBD1 matches at 9 bases. The germline V gene has CDR1 SGHVS and CDR2 FNYEAQ. The CDR3 totals 14 residues. Trimming removed 5 bases from V and 5 bases from J; junction bases left unmatched: 6. The CDR3 here is CASSPQGAGTEAFF. The CDR3 bases are TGTGCCAGCAGCCCACAGGGGGCGGGGACTGAAGCTTTCTTT.

V is TRBV11-2 and J is TRBJ2-7; D is uncertain. From germline, CDR1 is SGHAT and CDR2 FQNNGV. The germline V and J ends were trimmed by 5 bases and 0 bases, with 5 bases remaining between them. The CDR3 totals 12 residues. The chain's CDR3 is CASSPSSYEQYF. The DNA of the CDR3 is TGTGCCAGCAGCCCTAGCTCCTACGAGCAGTACTTC.

The chain uses TRBV2 and TRBJ2-1, with 7 bases matching TRBD2. CDR1 is SNHLY and CDR2 is FYNNEI in the germline V gene. There are 18 residues in the CDR3. The V gene end was trimmed by 6 bases and the J gene end by 4 bases; junction bases not matched to a gene: 18. The CDR3: CASSREVLGTVVYNEQFF. The CDR3 DNA sequence: TGTGCCAGCAGCCGGGAGGTCTTAGGGACCGTCGTTTACAATGAGCAGTTCTTC.

V gene TRBV7-9 combines with J gene TRBJ2-7; D gene uncertain. Trimming removed 5 bases at V and 7 bases at J, with 9 bases between. Germline values: CDR1 SEHNR, CDR2 FQNEAQ (reference sequence). The length of the CDR3 is 11 residues. This chain's CDR3 is CASSHGWEQYF. The DNA of the CDR3 is TGTGCCAGCAGCCACGGCTGGGAGCAGTACTTC.

The chain employs TRBV7-2 and TRBJ2-7, with D unresolved. The germline V and J ends were trimmed by 4 bases and 0 bases, with 10 bases remaining between them. Germline assignment: CDR1 SGHTA and CDR2 FQGNSA. The CDR3 totals 14 residues. Written as DNA, the CDR3 is TGTGCCAGCAGCTCAGCTGATAGCTCCTACGAGCAGTACTTC. As protein: CASSSADSSYEQYF.

This chain links TRBV4-1 with TRBJ2-7; 8 nucleotides match TRBD1. In germline, CDR1 is MGHRA, CDR2 YSYEKL. The V gene end was trimmed by 5 bases and the J gene end by 6 bases; junction bases not matched to a gene: 9. CDR3 size: 14 residues. CDR3 protein: CASSAGQGAGEQYF. DNA for the CDR3: TGCGCCAGCAGCGCCGGACAGGGTGCCGGCGAGCAGTACTTC.

The genes are TRBV4-1 and TRBJ1-2, with D perhaps matching TRBD1 (6 bases). This CDR3 has 16 amino acids. CDR1 and CDR2 (germline): MGHRA, YSYEKL. V gave up 4 bases and J gave up 0 bases, with 15 bases separating them. In DNA, the CDR3 is TGCGCCAGCAGCCCCCTACAGGGTTTTGCTAACTATGGCTACACCTTC. Encoded protein: CASSPLQGFANYGYTF.

CDR3 DNA: TGTGCCAGCAGCTTAATCCCTAGCGAGGATGAGCAGTTCTTC. It codes for CASSLIPSEDEQFF. This chain uses TRBV11-2 with TRBJ2-1, with a tentative D call TRBD2 (6 bases). From germline, CDR1 is SGHAT and CDR2 FQNNGV. The CDR3 is 14 residues long. Trimming removed 2 bases at V and 8 bases at J, with 13 bases between.

The chain recombines TRBV9 with TRBJ2-1; D may be TRBD1 or TRBD2 (5 bases each). The CDR3 covers 14 residues. The V gene lost 4 bases and the J gene lost 5 bases, with 13 bases spanning the gap. Germline CDR1 and CDR2: SGDLS and YYNGEE. This chain's CDR3 is CASSPSMGDNEQFF. DNA of the CDR3: TGTGCCAGCAGCCCCTCAATGGGGGACAATGAGCAGTTCTTC.

This chain uses TRBV30 with TRBJ1-2; TRBD1 is a possible D gene (6 bases). V was clipped by 0 bases and J by 6 bases, with 17 bases between them. This CDR3 comprises 15 residues. The germline V gene has CDR1 GTSNPN and CDR2 SVGIG (reference sequence). The CDR3 nucleotides read TGTGCCTGGAGTGTCATGGAGGGGGACCCTCATGGCTACACCTTC. This gives the protein CAWSVMEGDPHGYTF.

This sequence joins TRBV7-3 and TRBJ1-1; no definite D call. The CDR3 loop spans 13 amino acids. Per the germline V gene, CDR1 is SGHTA and CDR2 is FQGTGA. V was clipped by 5 bases and J by 4 bases, with 11 bases between them. CDR3 loop: CASSPRTGTEAFF. The CDR3 region has the DNA TGTGCCAGCAGCCCGAGGACCGGCACTGAAGCTTTCTTT.

The chain uses TRBV4-1 and TRBJ2-7; D unresolved. The CDR3 consists of 14 residues. CDR1 is MGHRA, CDR2 YSYEKL, per germline. Trimming shortened V by 0 bases and J by 5 bases, and 11 bases separated the two germline ends. CDR3 in DNA: TGCGCCAGCAGCCAAGAGTTGGCAGGCAACGAGCAGTACTTC. Encoded protein: CASSQELAGNEQYF.

The CDR3 protein is CASSDSFIIYYGYTF. The CDR3 coding sequence is TGTGCCAGCAGTGACTCTTTTATCATCTACTATGGCTACACCTTC. The rearrangement joins TRBV6-4 to TRBJ1-2; D ambiguous. Germline CDR1 and CDR2: MRHNA and SNTAGT. The CDR3 is 15 residues long. V was clipped by 0 bases and J by 3 bases, with 11 bases between them.

The chain recombines TRBV11-2 with TRBJ2-7, with a possible D match to TRBD2 (6 bases). CDR3 size: 15 residues. Germline V gene sequence: CDR1 SGHAT, CDR2 FQNNGV. The germline V and J ends were trimmed by 1 base and 4 bases, with 14 bases remaining between them. The CDR3, as DNA: TGTGCCAGCAGCTTAGGGGCGGGACTGACTTACGAGCAGTACTTC. Protein sequence: CASSLGAGLTYEQYF.

The chain has TRBV5-5 and TRBJ1-1, with no clear D. The CDR3 totals 13 residues. V gave up 2 bases and J gave up 6 bases, with 11 bases separating them. Germline CDR1 is SGHKS and CDR2 is YYEKEE (reference sequence). CDR3 in amino acids: CASSFVHTAEAFF. CDR3 nucleotide sequence: TGTGCCAGCAGCTTTGTACACACCGCTGAAGCTTTCTTT.

The genes are TRBV7-9 and TRBJ1-2; 9 positions agree with TRBD1. The CDR3 extends over 16 amino acids. Per the germline V gene, CDR1 is SEHNR and CDR2 is FQNEAQ (reference sequence). The junction had 12 bases not matched to a gene; V was cut back by 5 bases and J by 5 bases. CDR3 sequence: CASSLWDRAFPYGYTF. The DNA for the CDR3 is TGTGCCAGCAGCCTCTGGGACAGGGCCTTCCCTTATGGCTACACCTTC.

This chain uses TRBV7-9 with TRBJ2-1; D not resolved. Germline values: CDR1 SEHNR, CDR2 FQNEAQ (reference sequence). The ends were cut back, 5 bases at V and 3 bases at J, with 17 bases in the middle. The CDR3 loop spans 16 amino acids. CDR3 coding DNA: TGTGCCAGCAGCCCGGTGGGTTCGGAGTTCTACAATGAGCAGTTCTTC. Its translation: CASSPVGSEFYNEQFF.

This sequence joins TRBV30 and TRBJ2-7; no firm D call. The CDR3 is 13 amino acids. In germline, CDR1 is GTSNPN, CDR2 SVGIG (reference sequence). The V and J ends lost 0 bases and 6 bases respectively, with 12 bases between them. The CDR3 spells CAWSVGRFPEQYF. In nucleotides, the CDR3 is TGTGCCTGGAGTGTAGGTCGTTTTCCCGAGCAGTACTTC.

The J gene is TRBJ2-2, the V gene TRBV5-1; the D is unclear. CDR1 and CDR2 from the germline V gene are SGHRS and YFSETQ. The CDR3 spans 13 residues. V lost 2 bases, J lost 6 bases, and 8 bases lay in between. In nucleotides, the CDR3 is TGCGCCAGCAGCTTTCGGGTCCCCGGGGAGCTGTTTTTT. This codes for CASSFRVPGELFF.

This chain connects TRBV7-9 to TRBJ2-2; D may be TRBD1 (6 bases). The germline V and J ends were trimmed by 5 bases and 6 bases, with 16 bases remaining between them. The CDR3 extends over 15 amino acids. Germline V gene sequence: CDR1 SEHNR, CDR2 FQNEAQ (reference sequence). Written as DNA, the CDR3 is TGTGCCAGCAGCACCGGAGTAGGGGGTCCCGGGGAGCTGTTTTTT. Translated: CASSTGVGGPGELFF.

Remarks on this clone: Distinct nucleotide sequences in the sample also encode this CDR3. V and J are TRBV19 and TRBJ2-7; the D is unclear. The CDR3 contains 14 residues. Deletions cut 3 bases from V and 0 bases from J, with 9 bases between. Germline V CDR1 and CDR2: LNHDA, SQIVND (reference sequence). The CDR3 nucleotides are TGTGCCAGTAGTATCGGGCACCCCTCCTACGAGCAGTACTTC. Translated, it gives CASSIGHPSYEQYF.